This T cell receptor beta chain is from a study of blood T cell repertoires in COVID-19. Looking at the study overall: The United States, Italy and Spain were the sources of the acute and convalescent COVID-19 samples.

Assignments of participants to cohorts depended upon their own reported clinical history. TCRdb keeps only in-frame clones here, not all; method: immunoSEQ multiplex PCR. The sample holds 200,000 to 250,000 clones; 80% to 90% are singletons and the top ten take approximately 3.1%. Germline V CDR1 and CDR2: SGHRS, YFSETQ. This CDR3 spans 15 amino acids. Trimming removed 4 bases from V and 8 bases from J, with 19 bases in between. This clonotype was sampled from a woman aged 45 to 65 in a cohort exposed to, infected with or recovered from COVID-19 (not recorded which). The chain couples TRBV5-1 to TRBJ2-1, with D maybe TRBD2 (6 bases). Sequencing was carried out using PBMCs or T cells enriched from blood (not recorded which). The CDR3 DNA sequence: TGCGCCAGCAGCGTTGGCGGGGTCAGGACCCATGAGCAGTTCTTC. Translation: CASSVGGVRTHEQFF.